The present TCR beta chain was sequenced within a study of blood T cell repertoires in COVID-19. Whole-study context: T cells, B-cell-depleted T cells, or PBMCs provided the cDNA or gDNA that served as material.

J gave up 5 bases and V 4 bases, and 6 bases lay outside the gene matches. Germline CDR1 and CDR2: KGHDR and SFDVKD. This CDR3 comprises 15 residues. In the source study's methods: Nucleated cell counts were estimated from reference gene primer amplification. Generated by immunoSEQ multiplex PCR, the TCRdb table keeps only in-frame clones and is missing some. The V and J calls and clone size come from that table; D and trimming were worked out from the DNA. This table has roughly 150,000 clones, roughly 90% appearing once. The TCR was taken from a man between 60 and 70 years old with acute or convalescent COVID-19. The material sequenced was peripheral blood. The rearrangement uses TRBV24-1 and TRBJ1-5, with 8 bases lining up with TRBD1. CDR3 bases: TGTGCCACCAGTGAACAGGGGGACGCGGATCAGCCCCAGCATTTT. It is translated as CATSEQGDADQPQHF.